This entry lists 21 T cell receptor beta chains sequenced from one sample in a study of blood T cells in healthy people across ages. Using a J-beta primer mix together with a sample-barcoded 5' primer, a second PCR was run for roughly 7 to 11 cycles. Each CDR3 protein gets one entry after TCRdb re-called the 5' RACE reads with MiXCR. The repertoire holds 550,000 to 750,000 distinct CDR3 sequences, with under 25% as singletons. The sample consisted of blood. The receptors stem from a man in his 70s in good health.

This clonotype has a handful of counts. This rearrangement joins TRBV20-1 to TRBJ2-5; 10 bases agree with TRBD2. This CDR3 is 13 amino acids long. J lost 3 bases, V lost 3 bases, and 1 base had no gene match. Germline V gene data show CDR1 as DFQATT and CDR2 as SNEGSKA (reference sequence). CDR3 nucleotide sequence: TGCAGTGCTAGTACTAGCGGGAAAGAGACCCAGTACTTC. Translating it yields CSASTSGKETQYF.

This clonotype was observed a handful of times. The junction shows a germline mismatch at one end, possibly a read error. This chain uses TRBV6-5 with TRBJ2-4, with TRBD1 matching over 9 bases. This CDR3 region has 15 residues. The germline CDR1 and CDR2 sequences are MNHEY and SVGAGI. The CDR3 sequence is CASSYLGQGKNIQYF. The CDR3 DNA reads as TGTGCTAGCAGTTACCTGGGACAGGGCAAAAACATTCAGTACTTC.

This rearrangement joins TRBV19 to TRBJ1-5; no clear D. The CDR3 length is 13 residues. Germline values: CDR1 LNHDA, CDR2 SQIVND (reference sequence). The V end was cut by 2 bases, the J end by 4 bases, with 6 bases between. CDR3 loop: CASSIHGNQPQHF. The CDR3 bases are TGTGCCAGTAGTATACATGGAAATCAGCCCCAGCATTTT.

The chain uses TRBV20-1 and TRBJ2-5; D is possibly TRBD1 or TRBD2 (5 bases each). CDR1 DFQATT and CDR2 SNEGSKA come from the germline V gene (reference sequence). The CDR3 is 14 residues long. Trimming pared 6 bases from V and 9 bases from J, leaving 23 bases between. The CDR3 loop reads CSANRDRVRDAQYF. As DNA, the CDR3 is TGCAGTGCAAACCGGGACCGCGTACGGGACGCCCAGTACTTC.

This clonotype was detected only a few times. The rearrangement joins TRBV6-6 to TRBJ2-5; perhaps TRBD1 as D (6 bases). Germline V CDR1 and CDR2: MNHNY, SVGAGI (reference sequence). This CDR3 is 15 amino acids long. Deletions cut 1 base from V and 0 bases from J, with 9 bases between. The CDR3 loop reads CASSYLWDNQETQYF. The CDR3 bases are TGTGCCAGCAGTTACTTGTGGGACAACCAAGAGACCCAGTACTTC.

This clonotype was detected many times. This chain connects TRBV27 to TRBJ2-1, with 7 bases matching TRBD2. The CDR3 is 16 residues long. CDR1 and CDR2 from the germline V gene are MNHEY and SMNVEV (reference sequence). V shed 4 bases, J shed 8 bases, and the junction held 14 bases outside the gene matches. CDR3 region: CASSSSRFGRMDEQFF. CDR3 nucleotides: TGTGCCAGCAGTTCTTCTCGTTTCGGGAGGATGGATGAGCAGTTCTTC.

This clonotype was seen many times. The V call is TRBV29-1, the J call TRBJ2-5, with 7 bases that match TRBD1. Germline CDR1 SQVTM, CDR2 ANQGSEA. The CDR3 is 13 residues long. J was trimmed by 4 bases and V by 7 bases; bases with no gene match: 9. CDR3 bases: TGCAGCGATGAGAGGGGGCCGGTAGAGACCCAGTACTTC. It yields the protein CSDERGPVETQYF. Combining the CDR3 with reference TRBV29-1 and TRBJ2-5 gives the whole variable domain SAVISQKPSRDICQRGTSLTIQCQVDSQVTMMFWYRQQPGQSLTLIATANQGSEATYESGFVIDKFPISRPNLTFSTLTVSNMSPEDSSIYLCSDERGPVETQYFGPGTRLLVL.

This clonotype turned up a few times. The chain combines TRBV13 with TRBJ2-5; the D is unclear. The germline V and J ends were trimmed by 0 bases and 1 base, with 6 bases remaining between them. This CDR3 has 14 amino acids. The germline CDR1 and CDR2 sequences are PRHDT and FYEKMQ (reference sequence). The CDR3 sequence is CASSLGRRQETQYF. CDR3 DNA: TGTGCCAGCAGCTTAGGCCGTCGCCAAGAGACCCAGTACTTC.

Comment on this clonotype: Lacking the conserved final phenylalanine or tryptophan, this CDR3 likely reflects a read error. The chain combines TRBV7-9 with TRBJ2-3; D is unclear. Per germline, CDR1 SEHNR and CDR2 FQNEAQ (reference sequence). Trimming left V 2 bases short and J 1 base short, with 7 bases between. CDR3 length: 14 amino acids. This chain's CDR3 is CASSLLVGTDTQYV. Written as DNA, the CDR3 is TGTGCCAGCAGCTTACTAGTTGGCACAGATACGCAGTATGTT.

This clonotype was found a few times. The chain recombines TRBV5-1 with TRBJ1-3; TRBD1 is a possible D gene (6 bases). The CDR3 extends over 15 amino acids. Germline V gene data show CDR1 as SGHRS and CDR2 as YFSETQ. V was shortened by 0 bases and J by 3 bases, with 10 bases between the two germline ends. Written as DNA, the CDR3 is TGCGCCAGCAGCTTGGAGACAGGAGGTGGAAACACCATATATTTT. The encoded protein is CASSLETGGGNTIYF.

V gene TRBV5-1 combines with J gene TRBJ1-2, with D possibly being TRBD1 (5 bases). The germline V gene encodes CDR1 SGHRS and CDR2 YFSETQ. The length of the CDR3 is 14 residues. Trimming removed 0 bases from V and 10 bases from J, with 16 bases in between. The CDR3 is CASSLEQTGTNYTF. DNA for the CDR3: TGCGCCAGCAGCTTGGAACAGACCGGGACGAACTACACCTTC.

This clonotype occurred a few times. This chain connects TRBV5-1 to TRBJ2-1, with 8 bases aligning to TRBD2. Germline V gives CDR1 SGHRS, CDR2 YFSETQ. V lost 7 bases, J lost 2 bases, and 8 bases stayed unmatched. CDR3 length: 15 residues. The CDR3 nucleotides read TGCGCCAGCGCGGTCGCGGGAGGCACCTACAATGAGCAGTTCTTC. Translating gives CASAVAGGTYNEQFF.

There are many counts of this clonotype. The chain links TRBV12-3 or TRBV12-4 to TRBJ2-3, with D possibly TRBD2 on 6 matching bases. The V gene lost 3 bases and the J gene lost 1 base, with 11 bases spanning the gap. The CDR3 loop spans 15 amino acids. Here the CDR3 DNA reads TGTGCCAGCAGTTTTAGGGCTAGCGGCACAGATACGCAGTATTTT. It codes for CASSFRASGTDTQYF.

This clonotype was observed at least ten times. The chain recombines TRBV28 with TRBJ2-7; possibly TRBD1 for D (5 bases). From germline, CDR1 is MDHEN and CDR2 SYDVKM. CDR3 length equals 15 residues. Trimming shortened V by 2 bases and J by 2 bases, and 13 bases separated the two germline ends. The DNA for the CDR3 is TGTGCCAGCAGTTTAACAGCCGCGACAGCCTACGAGCAGTACTTC. Protein sequence: CASSLTAATAYEQYF.

In its sample, this clonotype was seen once. The chain has TRBV7-2 and TRBJ1-5; TRBD1 is a possible D gene (5 bases). V was pared by 5 bases and J by 0 bases, with 11 bases between. From germline, CDR1 is SGHTA and CDR2 FQGNSA. The CDR3 has 15 residues. The CDR3 region is CASSDQGSSNQPQHF. The CDR3 DNA is TGTGCCAGCAGCGACCAGGGTAGTAGCAATCAGCCCCAGCATTTT.

This clonotype showed up many times. V is TRBV5-1 and J is TRBJ2-6; D gene ambiguous. CDR1 is SGHRS and CDR2 is YFSETQ in the germline V gene. The CDR3 consists of 16 residues. V lost 0 bases and J lost 0, with 7 bases in between. This chain's CDR3 is CASSLAGDSGANVLTF. In nucleotides, the CDR3 is TGCGCCAGCAGCTTGGCTGGTGACTCTGGGGCCAACGTCCTGACTTTC.

The chain has TRBV9 and TRBJ1-4, with 9 bases lining up with TRBD1. The CDR3 sequence is 15 residues long. The trim removed 0 bases at V and 7 bases at J, leaving 4 bases unmatched. The V gene's germline CDR1 is SGDLS and CDR2 YYNGEE. Written as DNA, the CDR3 is TGTGCCAGCAGCGTAGTGGGGGACAGGGCTGAAAAACTGTTTTTT. This encodes CASSVVGDRAEKLFF. The entire variable domain, with the rest obtained from reference TRBV9 and TRBJ1-4, is as follows: DSGVTQTPKHLITATGQRVTLRCSPRSGDLSVYWYQQSLDQGLQFLIQYYNGEERAKGNILERFSAQQFPDLHSELNLSSLELGDSALYFCASSVVGDRAEKLFFGSGTQLSVL.

In regard to this clonotype: A much bigger clone sits one base away, suggesting this may be a read error. This chain uses TRBV7-9 with TRBJ2-6; D is ambiguous. Germline values: CDR1 SEHNR, CDR2 FQNEAQ (reference sequence). The V end lost 5 bases, the J end lost 0 bases, and 5 bases lay between the germline ends. This CDR3 has 14 amino acids. CDR3 sequence: CASSIISGANVLTF. Written as DNA, the CDR3 is TGTGCCAGCAGCATCATCTCTGGGGCCAACGTCCTGACTTTC.

The sample holds a few counts of this clonotype. The chain couples TRBV5-1 to TRBJ2-5, with no clear D. The closer fit of TRBJ2-1 to the DNA end suggests the J call may be wrong. Per the germline V gene, CDR1 is SGHRS and CDR2 is YFSETQ. The CDR3 is 11 residues long. As DNA, the CDR3 is TGCGCCAGCAGCCAGCATTCTGAGCAGTTCTTC. Translation gives CASSQHSEQFF.

The chain couples TRBV7-2 to TRBJ2-3; D perhaps matches TRBD2 (5 bases). From germline, CDR1 is SGHTA and CDR2 FQGNSA. The V and J ends lost 8 bases and 0 bases respectively, with 15 bases between them. The CDR3 sequence is 15 residues long. This CDR3 is CASEARGLSTDTQYF. CDR3 bases: TGTGCCAGCGAAGCCAGAGGACTGAGCACAGATACGCAGTATTTT.

The chain recombines TRBV29-1 with TRBJ2-1, with D possibly matching TRBD2 (5 bases). The DNA end lines up better with TRBJ2-5; the J call may be wrong. Germline-derived CDR1 and CDR2 are SQVTM and ANQGSEA. The CDR3 length is 14 residues. The CDR3 DNA is TGCAGCGTTGAAGATTTTCTAGGAGGAGAGACCCAGTACTTC. Translated: CSVEDFLGGETQYF.